A selection of T cell receptor beta chains follows, all from one sample in a study of blood T cell repertoires in COVID-19. This table comes from immunoSEQ multiplex PCR, and its TCRdb copy is limited to in-frame clones, with some not included. This sample carries around 34,000 clones, roughly four fifths of them seen once, and the ten largest clones take around 40%. Sequencing was performed on peripheral blood. The receptors shown here come from a man at least 80 years old with active or convalescent COVID-19. CDR3s include the opening cysteine and the closing phenylalanine or tryptophan. Each record gives: V gene, J gene, D gene, CDR3 length, clone size, CDR3 protein, CDR3 DNA. The D gene is left open where the match is weak. Clone sizes are given selectively: once, few, many, or a class where the clone is expanded.

>TRBV19|TRBJ2-1|TRBD1|16|few
CASSRTGGNSYNEQFF
TGTGCCAGTAGTAGGACAGGGGGGAATTCCTACAATGAGCAGTTCTTC
>TRBV9|TRBJ1-1|.|14|few
CASSVAGGGTEAFF
TGTGCCAGCAGCGTAGCAGGCGGAGGCACTGAAGCTTTCTTT
>TRBV2|TRBJ2-1|TRBD1|15|.
CASSSGTGAVDEQFF
TGTGCCAGCAGCTCCGGGACAGGGGCAGTGGATGAGCAGTTCTTC
>TRBV6-1|TRBJ1-4|TRBD1|14|.
CASSDGQGGEKLFF
TGTGCCAGCAGTGATGGACAGGGCGGCGAAAAACTGTTTTTT
>TRBV6-5|TRBJ2-1|TRBD2|15|.
CASILGLAGVNEQFF
TGTGCCAGCATCCTCGGGCTAGCGGGAGTCAATGAGCAGTTCTTC
>TRBV9|TRBJ2-1|TRBD2|17|.
CASSVGTSGMTGGEQFF
TGTGCCAGCAGCGTTGGGACTAGCGGGATGACGGGGGGTGAGCAGTTCTTC
>TRBV3-1/TRBV3-2|TRBJ2-3|TRBD1|14|.
CASTTGGNTDTQYF
TGTGCCAGCACTACAGGGGGGAACACAGATACGCAGTATTTT
>TRBV10-3|TRBJ2-3|TRBD2|18|.
CAISGTSGRAPGTDTQYF
TGTGCCATCAGTGGTACTAGCGGGAGGGCCCCGGGGACAGATACGCAGTATTTT
>TRBV24-1|TRBJ2-1|TRBD2|17|.
CATSDLSSGSSYNEQFF
TGTGCCACCAGTGATTTGTCCAGCGGGAGTTCCTACAATGAGCAGTTCTTC
>TRBV6-5|TRBJ1-5|TRBD1|14|.
CATRQGASNQPQHF
TGTGCCACACGACAGGGGGCGAGCAATCAGCCCCAGCATTTT
>TRBV18|TRBJ2-7|.|19|.
CASSPPRRGQREWPYEQYF
TGTGCCAGCTCACCCCCCAGGAGGGGGCAGAGGGAGTGGCCCTACGAGCAGTACTTC
>TRBV7-6|TRBJ2-1|TRBD2|15|.
CASSTTSGLYNEQFF
TGTGCCAGCAGCACAACTAGCGGACTATACAATGAGCAGTTCTTC
>TRBV20-1|TRBJ2-1|.|13|.
CSASRGSTEEQFF
TGCAGTGCTAGTCGGGGAAGCACAGAGGAGCAGTTCTTC
>TRBV27|TRBJ1-2|.|12|.
CASSDSLRGYTF
TGTGCCAGCAGTGACAGCCTGAGGGGCTACACCTTC
>TRBV27|TRBJ2-3|.|13|.
CASRGWNTDTQYF
TGTGCCAGCCGAGGGTGGAACACAGATACGCAGTATTTT
>TRBV28|TRBJ1-5|.|13|.
CASNDARAQPQHF
TGTGCCAGCAACGACGCCAGGGCACAGCCCCAGCATTTT